The text below deals with one T cell receptor beta chain. This CDR3 spans 15 amino acids. Losses at the gene ends were 5 bases for V and 4 bases for J; bases not matched to a gene: 10. Germline V gives CDR1 DFQATT, CDR2 SNEGSKA (reference sequence). The data are from a study of type 1 and type 2 diabetes patients. PCR was run on genomic DNA. A primer set of 30 forward and 13 reverse primers amplified the CDR3. Each CDR3 protein gets one entry after TCRdb re-called the multiplex PCR reads with MiXCR. The sample yields about 270,000 distinct CDR3 sequences, roughly 48% seen once. The sample consisted of peripheral blood mononuclear cells (PBMCs). This sequence originates from a man aged 18-30 years with type 2 diabetes. V gene TRBV20-1 combines with J gene TRBJ2-5, with 10 bases fitting TRBD2. This CDR3 is CSAGPTLAGGETQYF. The CDR3 nucleotides are TGCAGTGCTGGGCCCACCTTAGCGGGAGGAGAGACCCAGTACTTC.